This T cell receptor beta chain was identified in a study of blood T cell repertoires in COVID-19. The wider study: Whether acute or convalescent, the COVID-19 samples came from the United States, Italy and Spain. Sources were T cells, B-cell-depleted T cells, or PBMCs; the material itself was cDNA or gDNA.

Seattle's cohort entered during active infection and was followed longitudinally. Under the authors' procedure: Nucleated cell number was recorded as an estimate derived from reference gene primer amplification. The assay was immunoSEQ multiplex PCR, and TCRdb's table has in-frame clones only and misses some. The V and J calls and clone size come from that table; D and trimming were worked out from the DNA. The sample has about 70,000 clones, roughly 92% seen once. This receptor was taken from a man aged 45-65 years with COVID-19, enrolled during active disease. Sequencing was carried out using peripheral blood.

The CDR3: CASSRAGTFYNEQFF. CDR3 coding DNA: TGTGCCAGTAGTAGGGCCGGGACTTTCTACAATGAGCAGTTCTTC. The rearrangement links TRBV19 to TRBJ2-1; perhaps TRBD2 as D (6 bases). The V gene's germline CDR1 is LNHDA and CDR2 SQIVND (reference sequence). This CDR3 comprises 15 residues. Trimming cost V 4 bases and J 3 bases, with 13 bases left between them.